Each of the 24 T cell receptor beta chains below was sequenced from the same sample in a study of T cell changes during pregnancy in multiple sclerosis. Produced via immunoSEQ multiplex PCR; TCRdb's table is partial and in-frame only. Among roughly 22,000 clones listed, 91% were seen once. The source was CD4+ T cells from peripheral blood mononuclear cells, collected after pregnancy. The receptors shown here come from a female donor in good health, enrolled as a control in a pregnancy study.

The rearrangement uses TRBV11-3 and TRBJ2-2; weak D call: TRBD2 (5 bases). The CDR3 is made up of 12 amino acids. The germline V gene encodes CDR1 SGHNT and CDR2 YENEEA. Trimming took 6 bases from V and 8 from J, leaving 10 bases between them. CDR3 amino acids: CASRIGRGELFF. In DNA, the CDR3 is TGTGCCAGCAGAATTGGGAGAGGGGAGCTGTTTTTT.

This sequence joins TRBV28 and TRBJ2-3, with 8 nucleotides matching TRBD1. Per the germline V gene, CDR1 is MDHEN and CDR2 is SYDVKM. V dropped 6 bases and J dropped 2; count of bases not matched to a gene: 10. The CDR3 is 16 amino acids. Here the CDR3 reads CASSPYGTGFTDTQYF. Written as DNA, the CDR3 is TGTGCCAGCAGCCCTTACGGGACAGGTTTCACAGATACGCAGTATTTT. Full variable domain (missing parts from reference TRBV28 and TRBJ2-3): DVKVTQSSRYLVKRTGEKVFLECVQDMDHENMFWYRQDPGLGLRLIYFSYDVKMKEKGDIPEGYSVSREKKERFSLILESASTNQTSMYLCASSPYGTGFTDTQYFGPGTRLTVL.

V gene TRBV6-1 combines with J gene TRBJ1-2; weak D call: TRBD1 (6 bases). The germline V gene encodes CDR1 MNHNS and CDR2 SASEGT. The CDR3 has 14 residues. The V end was cut by 1 base, the J end by 6 bases, with 12 bases between. The CDR3 DNA follows: TGTGCCAGCAGTGAAGGGACAGAAGGTCATGGCTACACCTTC. This gives the protein CASSEGTEGHGYTF.

The chain employs TRBV28 and TRBJ1-1; D is uncertain. From germline, CDR1 is MDHEN and CDR2 SYDVKM. This CDR3 has 15 residues. The V end was cut by 5 bases, the J end by 11 bases, with 24 bases between. In DNA form, the CDR3 reads TGTGCCAGCAGTCCTGCAGAGGAGACCGGCAGCTGGGCTTTCTTT. Translating it yields CASSPAEETGSWAFF. Supplemented by reference TRBV28 and TRBJ1-1, the full variable domain reads DVKVTQSSRYLVKRTGEKVFLECVQDMDHENMFWYRQDPGLGLRLIYFSYDVKMKEKGDIPEGYSVSREKKERFSLILESASTNQTSMYLCASSPAEETGSWAFFGQGTRLTVV.

The chain is built from TRBV28 and TRBJ2-6, with D possibly being TRBD2 (5 bases). This CDR3 has 14 residues. CDR1 MDHEN and CDR2 SYDVKM come from the germline V gene. The V gene lost 8 bases and the J gene lost 3 bases, with 11 bases spanning the gap. The CDR3 nucleotides are TGTGCCAGCGGCGGGCTAGATGGGGCCAACGTCCTGACTTTC. It yields the protein CASGGLDGANVLTF.

This clone was seen only once. The CDR3 protein is CAIRGDRGGEQFF. In nucleotides, the CDR3 is TGTGCCATCAGAGGGGACAGGGGTGGTGAGCAGTTCTTC. This chain joins TRBV10-3 and TRBJ2-1, with 10 bases identical to TRBD1. Trimming removed 6 bases from V and 9 bases from J; junction bases left unmatched: 5. The germline V gene has CDR1 ENHRY and CDR2 SYGVKD. The CDR3 is 13 residues long.

The V gene is TRBV5-1, the J gene TRBJ1-1; the D gene is possibly TRBD1 (6 bases). The germline gives CDR1 SGHRS, CDR2 YFSETQ. The V end was cut by 2 bases, the J end by 1 base, with 9 bases between. CDR3 size: 14 residues. The CDR3 DNA is TGCGCCAGCAGCTTCCAGGGACAGAACACTGAAGCTTTCTTT. Amino acid sequence: CASSFQGQNTEAFF.

The J gene is TRBJ2-1, the V gene TRBV18, with TRBD2 identical over 8 bases. The V gene's germline CDR1 is KGHSH and CDR2 LQKENI. The CDR3 runs to 18 residues. J was trimmed by 6 bases and V by 3 bases; bases with no gene match: 16. The CDR3 nucleotides read TGTGCCAGCTCACCGAACCCCCTCGTGGCGGGGGGTTCCAATGAGCAGTTCTTC. Amino acid sequence: CASSPNPLVAGGSNEQFF.

V gene TRBV27 combines with J gene TRBJ2-2; D is perhaps TRBD2 (5 bases). The CDR3 spans 15 residues. V lost 4 bases, J lost 4 bases, and 13 bases lay in between. Per the germline V gene, CDR1 is MNHEY and CDR2 is SMNVEV (reference sequence). The CDR3 DNA reads as TGTGCCAGCAGTTGGTCCAGAGGGCTCACCGGGGAGCTGTTTTTT. Its protein is CASSWSRGLTGELFF.

The chain has TRBV28 and TRBJ2-1; 7 bases map to TRBD2. With 3 bases clipped from V and 0 bases from J, the junction kept 5 bases outside the gene matches. Germline V lookup: CDR1 MDHEN, CDR2 SYDVKM. This CDR3 comprises 16 residues. CDR3 loop: CASSLGGKSSYNEQFF. The CDR3 nucleotides are TGTGCCAGCAGTTTGGGAGGGAAAAGCTCCTACAATGAGCAGTTCTTC.

The chain links TRBV2 to TRBJ2-7; TRBD2 might be the D (6 bases). Trimming left V 6 bases short and J 1 base short, with 13 bases between. This CDR3 spans 14 amino acids. The germline CDR1 and CDR2 sequences are SNHLY and FYNNEI. CDR3 coding DNA: TGTGCCAGCAGGAGGGAGGCACAATCCTACGAGCAGTACTTC. Residues: CASRREAQSYEQYF.

The J gene is TRBJ2-1, the V gene TRBV7-2; 8 bases line up with TRBD2. The CDR3 totals 15 residues. Per the germline V gene, CDR1 is SGHTA and CDR2 is FQGNSA. The J segment lost 7 bases and the V segment lost 1 base, leaving 6 bases of the junction unmatched. CDR3 sequence reads: CASSLGPGGQNEQFF. CDR3 coding DNA: TGTGCCAGCAGCTTAGGGCCGGGAGGGCAGAATGAGCAGTTCTTC.

The chain has TRBV6-1 and TRBJ2-3; possibly TRBD1 for D (5 bases). This CDR3 spans 14 amino acids. The germline V gene has CDR1 MNHNS and CDR2 SASEGT. Trimming took 6 bases from V and 6 from J, leaving 16 bases between them. The CDR3 loop is CASRDQGSWDTQYF. The CDR3 region has the DNA TGTGCCAGCAGGGACCAGGGCTCGTGGGATACGCAGTATTTT.

CDR3 DNA sequence: TGTGCCACCAGCAGAGATCGAGGGGGGACAGGGGGCGCGAGGGGCTACACCTTC. Its translation: CATSRDRGGTGGARGYTF. The chain employs TRBV15 and TRBJ1-2, with 12 bases that match TRBD1. Germline trimming cut 0 bases from V and 8 bases from J; bases unmatched to any gene: 13. The CDR3 has 18 residues. Germline loops: CDR1 LNHNV, CDR2 YYDKDF (reference sequence).

The chain has TRBV28 and TRBJ2-7, with TRBD1 matching 10 bases. This CDR3 region has 14 residues. CDR1 is MDHEN, CDR2 SYDVKM, per germline. V dropped 8 bases and J dropped 4; count of bases not matched to a gene: 8. The CDR3 DNA follows: TGTGCCAGCGGGGCGGACAGGGGGTTATACGAGCAGTACTTC. Translating gives CASGADRGLYEQYF.

The chain couples TRBV7-2 to TRBJ2-5; D might be TRBD1 (5 bases). V was clipped by 0 bases and J by 4 bases, with 12 bases between them. CDR3 size: 15 residues. Germline CDR1 and CDR2: SGHTA and FQGNSA. The CDR3 here is CASSLARVSGETQYF. CDR3 in DNA: TGTGCCAGCAGCTTAGCCAGGGTTTCGGGAGAGACCCAGTACTTC.

The gene calls are TRBV19 and TRBJ2-1; 11 nucleotides align to TRBD2. Germline V gene sequence: CDR1 LNHDA, CDR2 SQIVND (reference sequence). The junction had 7 bases not matched to a gene; V was cut back by 6 bases and J by 0 bases. This CDR3 comprises 17 residues. The CDR3 is CASRISSGGFSYNEQFF. As DNA, the CDR3 is TGTGCCAGTAGAATTTCTAGCGGGGGGTTCTCCTACAATGAGCAGTTCTTC.

This rearrangement joins TRBV29-1 to TRBJ1-2; D may be TRBD1 (5 bases). The germline gives CDR1 SQVTM, CDR2 ANQGSEA. Trimming shortened V by 1 base and J by 8 bases, and 17 bases separated the two germline ends. The CDR3 is made up of 14 amino acids. In nucleotides, the CDR3 is TGCAGCGTTGAAGGCGACCAGGGTTCAGGCGGCTACACCTTC. Protein sequence: CSVEGDQGSGGYTF.

The V call is TRBV12-2, the J call TRBJ1-2; the table's D call, TRBD1, has no DNA check behind it. TRBV12-2 is an annotated pseudogene. The CDR3 length is 13 residues. The CDR3 DNA follows: TGTGCAAGTCGCGAGGACAGCCCATATGGCTACACCTTC. Translated, it gives CASREDSPYGYTF.

V is TRBV21-1 and J is TRBJ2-7; TRBD2 reflects the table's D call only, with no check against the DNA. TRBV21-1 is designated a pseudogene. This CDR3 region has 14 residues. Here the CDR3 DNA reads TGTGCCAGCAGCCCCCGCCGGAGGTTCTACGAGCAGTACTTC. It specifies CASSPRRRFYEQYF.

The chain has TRBV5-1 and TRBJ2-3; D possibly corresponds to TRBD2 (7 bases). CDR1 SGHRS and CDR2 YFSETQ come from the germline V gene. Trimming stripped 1 base from V and 6 bases from J, with 15 bases between. The CDR3 sequence is 15 residues long. CDR3 in DNA: TGCGCCAGCAGCTTGCTAGCGGTCAGGGGCGATACGCAGTATTTT. This encodes CASSLLAVRGDTQYF.

This chain joins TRBV18 and TRBJ2-2, with 7 bases fitting TRBD1. Germline V gene sequence: CDR1 KGHSH, CDR2 LQKENI. The CDR3 length is 15 residues. V lost 2 bases and J lost 5; bases outside the gene matches: 5. The CDR3: CASSPNRGKTGELFF. In nucleotides, the CDR3 is TGTGCCAGCTCACCAAACAGGGGCAAGACCGGGGAGCTGTTTTTT.

The V and J genes are TRBV5-5 and TRBJ2-3, with TRBD2 identical over 8 bases. Trimming took 0 bases from V and 2 from J; bases not matched to a gene: 2. Germline V gene lookup returns CDR1 SGHKS and CDR2 YYEKEE (reference sequence). This CDR3 has 15 residues. Here the CDR3 DNA reads TGTGCCAGCAGCTTGGCGGGGGGGATCACAGATACGCAGTATTTT. Translating gives CASSLAGGITDTQYF.

The chain recombines TRBV29-1 with TRBJ2-1; 12 bases are shared with TRBD1. CDR1 and CDR2 from the germline V gene are SQVTM and ANQGSEA. Germline trimming cut 1 base from V and 5 bases from J; bases unmatched to any gene: 3. The CDR3 contains 15 residues. The CDR3 nucleotides read TGCAGCGTTGAAGTCCGGGACAGGGGGCACAATGAGCAGTTCTTC. Its translation is CSVEVRDRGHNEQFF.